The following is a T cell receptor beta chain sequence with its context. The data were taken from a study of blood T cell repertoires in COVID-19. At the level of the study: Sources were T cells, B-cell-depleted T cells, or PBMCs; the material itself was cDNA or gDNA.

Per the germline V gene, CDR1 is LGHDT and CDR2 is YNNKEL (reference sequence). Trimming took off 0 bases at V and 12 bases at J, with 15 bases between the two ends. CDR3 size: 13 residues. In the authors' workflow: Amplification with reference gene primers provided the estimates of nucleated cell counts. Sequencing used immunoSEQ multiplex PCR; TCRdb keeps in-frame clones, though not all of them. V and J calls and clone size are given by that table; D and trimming were obtained from the DNA. The data show fewer than 100,000 clones, about 87% seen once. Sample: peripheral blood. This clonotype originated in a human donor with acute or convalescent COVID-19. The donor label of this sample is uncertain. The chain joins TRBV3-1 (or the pseudogene TRBV3-2) to TRBJ2-7; D is perhaps TRBD2 (6 bases). CDR3 loop: CASSQDRPLATYF. The CDR3 coding sequence is TGTGCCAGCAGCCAAGATAGGCCCCTAGCGACGTACTTC.